This paragraph reports one TCR beta chain. Clinical histories supplied by participants themselves formed the basis of cohort assignment. Per the original data handling: The authors estimated nucleated cell counts from reference gene primer amplification. Repertoires were generated with immunoSEQ multiplex PCR, while TCRdb's copy carries only in-frame clones and drops some. V and J calls and clone size are copied from that table; D and trimming were computed from the DNA. The data contain some 240,000 clones, approximately 83% of them singletons. This record belongs to a study of blood T cell repertoires in COVID-19. Study-level background: There were acute and convalescent COVID-19 samples, and they came from the United States, Italy and Spain. PBMCs, B-cell-depleted T cells, or T cells were the source of the cDNA or gDNA that made up the material.

The clonotype was recovered from a woman between 35 and 50 years old with acute COVID-19. Material for sequencing was PBMCs or T cells enriched from blood (not recorded which).

The CDR3 DNA reads as TGTGCCAGCAGCTTGAGGGGGCAGAGCGAGCAGTACTTC. Protein: CASSLRGQSEQYF. The chain is built from TRBV5-8 and TRBJ2-7; 7 nucleotides line up with TRBD1. Germline V lookup: CDR1 SGHTS, CDR2 YDEGEE. V gave up 1 base and J gave up 6 bases; unmatched junction bases: 4. CDR3 length: 13 amino acids.